The rows below give T cell receptor beta chains drawn from one sample of a study of blood T cell repertoires in COVID-19. The repertoire was sequenced with immunoSEQ multiplex PCR; TCRdb's copy has only in-frame clones and lacks some. The table has roughly 200,000 clones, 88% seen once. Sequenced: peripheral blood. Receptors originate from a man aged 65-85 years with acute or convalescent COVID-19. Both conserved end residues are part of each CDR3. A D gene is named only where the DNA matches it firmly. Clone size is given for some rows only: seen once, a few or many times, or a class if the clone is expanded.

j_gene: TRBJ2-5; v_gene: TRBV5-1; abundance: NA; d_gene: NA; CDR3nt: TGCGCCAGCAGCTTGGCAGGGATGGGGGAGACCCAGTACTTC; CDR3aa: CASSLAGMGETQYF
j_gene: TRBJ2-1; v_gene: TRBV30; abundance: NA; d_gene: TRBD2; CDR3nt: TGTGCCTGGAGTGATGGCGGGAGAATACTCAATGAGCAGTTCTTC; CDR3aa: CAWSDGGRILNEQFF
j_gene: TRBJ2-1; v_gene: TRBV19; abundance: NA; d_gene: NA; CDR3nt: TGTGCCAGTAGTCCCGGGATTAGCTCCTACAATGAGCAGTTCTTC; CDR3aa: CASSPGISSYNEQFF
j_gene: TRBJ2-2; v_gene: TRBV5-4; abundance: NA; d_gene: TRBD2; CDR3nt: TGTGCCAGCAGCTTAAGGAATAGCGGGAGTGGGACCGGGGAGCTGTTTTTT; CDR3aa: CASSLRNSGSGTGELFF
j_gene: TRBJ1-1; v_gene: TRBV30; abundance: NA; d_gene: NA; CDR3nt: TGTGCCTGGGATATGAACACTGAAGCTTTCTTT; CDR3aa: CAWDMNTEAFF
j_gene: TRBJ1-1; v_gene: TRBV6-5; abundance: NA; d_gene: NA; CDR3nt: TGTGCCAGCGGATCCCCAGGGATTTCGGTGCGCGAAGCTTTCTTT; CDR3aa: CASGSPGISVREAFF
j_gene: TRBJ2-2; v_gene: TRBV9; abundance: NA; d_gene: TRBD2; CDR3nt: TGTGCCAGCAGCCCGGGCGGGAGTTCGAACACCGGGGAGCTGTTTTTT; CDR3aa: CASSPGGSSNTGELFF
j_gene: TRBJ1-2; v_gene: TRBV18; abundance: NA; d_gene: NA; CDR3nt: TGTGCCAGCTCACCACAAGACAGGACAAACTATGGCTACACCTTC; CDR3aa: CASSPQDRTNYGYTF
j_gene: TRBJ1-2; v_gene: TRBV5-5; abundance: NA; d_gene: NA; CDR3nt: TGTGCCAGCAGCCAAACACTAATCTATGGCTACACCTTC; CDR3aa: CASSQTLIYGYTF
j_gene: TRBJ2-1; v_gene: TRBV5-5; abundance: few; d_gene: NA; CDR3nt: TGTGCCAGCAGCTTGGCTGCAGCTGGAGGCGGCAATGAGCAGTTCTTC; CDR3aa: CASSLAAAGGGNEQFF
j_gene: TRBJ1-1; v_gene: TRBV5-5; abundance: NA; d_gene: NA; CDR3nt: TGTGCCAGCAGCCCGGACAGACCGAACACTGAAGCTTTCTTT; CDR3aa: CASSPDRPNTEAFF
j_gene: TRBJ1-5; v_gene: TRBV15; abundance: NA; d_gene: TRBD1; CDR3nt: TGTGCCACCAGCACAGTTGCCGGGACAGTTAATCAGCCCCAGCATTTT; CDR3aa: CATSTVAGTVNQPQHF
j_gene: TRBJ2-1; v_gene: TRBV6-2/TRBV6-3; abundance: NA; d_gene: TRBD1; CDR3nt: TGTGCCAGCAGTCAGGACAGGTTTTCCTACAATGAGCAGTTCTTC; CDR3aa: CASSQDRFSYNEQFF
j_gene: TRBJ1-1; v_gene: TRBV19; abundance: once; d_gene: TRBD1; CDR3nt: TGTGCCAGTACTAACCAGGGGGCAAGAGAAGCTTTCTTT; CDR3aa: CASTNQGAREAFF
j_gene: TRBJ2-2; v_gene: TRBV2; abundance: once; d_gene: NA; CDR3nt: TGTGCCAGCAGTGAAATAGTCACCAACACCGGGGAGCTGTTTTTT; CDR3aa: CASSEIVTNTGELFF
j_gene: TRBJ2-6; v_gene: TRBV2; abundance: NA; d_gene: NA; CDR3nt: TGTGCCAGTGGGGCAGGGGATGGTGGGGCCAACGTCCTGACTTTC; CDR3aa: CASGAGDGGANVLTF
j_gene: TRBJ1-2; v_gene: TRBV6-5; abundance: NA; d_gene: NA; CDR3nt: TGTGCCAGCAGTACACAGGGTACAAGCTACACCTTC; CDR3aa: CASSTQGTSYTF
j_gene: TRBJ2-1; v_gene: TRBV6-5; abundance: NA; d_gene: NA; CDR3nt: TGTGCCACCGCATCCCACGACAACTCCTACAATGAGCAGTTCTTC; CDR3aa: CATASHDNSYNEQFF
j_gene: TRBJ1-5; v_gene: TRBV5-5; abundance: NA; d_gene: TRBD1; CDR3nt: TGTGCCAGCAGCTTGAGGGGGACAGGGGCCAATCAGCCCCAGCATTTT; CDR3aa: CASSLRGTGANQPQHF
j_gene: TRBJ2-3; v_gene: TRBV5-1; abundance: once; d_gene: NA; CDR3nt: TGCGCCAGCAGGAAACAGAGCACAGATACGCAGTATTTT; CDR3aa: CASRKQSTDTQYF
j_gene: TRBJ2-6; v_gene: TRBV29-1; abundance: once; d_gene: TRBD1; CDR3nt: TGCAGCGTTGGGACAGGGGGGTACGGGGCCAACGTCCTGACTTTC; CDR3aa: CSVGTGGYGANVLTF
j_gene: TRBJ1-5; v_gene: TRBV21-1; abundance: few; d_gene: NA; CDR3nt: TGTGCCAGCCCCCCGTCTTTAAGGGGGAACAATCAGCCCCAGCATTTT; CDR3aa: CASPPSLRGNNQPQHF
j_gene: TRBJ1-1; v_gene: TRBV5-1; abundance: few; d_gene: NA; CDR3nt: TGCGCCAGCACCCGGCAGGCGAACACTGAAGCTTTCTTT; CDR3aa: CASTRQANTEAFF
j_gene: TRBJ1-2; v_gene: TRBV19; abundance: NA; d_gene: NA; CDR3nt: TGTGCCAGTAGTATAGTAACAGGCAATGGCTACACCTTC; CDR3aa: CASSIVTGNGYTF
j_gene: TRBJ1-3; v_gene: TRBV7-9; abundance: NA; d_gene: NA; CDR3nt: TGTGCCAGCAGCTTTGGGGACTATTATGCCGGAAACACCATATATTTT; CDR3aa: CASSFGDYYAGNTIYF
j_gene: TRBJ1-1; v_gene: TRBV4-3; abundance: NA; d_gene: NA; CDR3nt: TGCGCCAGCAGCCAAGAGTCAGGGAACTCTGAAGCTTTCTTT; CDR3aa: CASSQESGNSEAFF
j_gene: TRBJ2-3; v_gene: TRBV7-3; abundance: NA; d_gene: TRBD2; CDR3nt: TGTGCCAGCAGTACCGGACTAGCGGGAGTAGCAGATACGCAGTATTTT; CDR3aa: CASSTGLAGVADTQYF
j_gene: TRBJ1-5; v_gene: TRBV15; abundance: NA; d_gene: TRBD1; CDR3nt: TGTGCCACCAGCCGGAGACAGGGTAATCAGCCCCAGCATTTT; CDR3aa: CATSRRQGNQPQHF
j_gene: TRBJ2-2; v_gene: TRBV29-1; abundance: NA; d_gene: TRBD2; CDR3nt: TGCAGCGGGGGACTAGCGGGCACCGGGGAGCTGTTTTTT; CDR3aa: CSGGLAGTGELFF
j_gene: TRBJ2-7; v_gene: TRBV6-5; abundance: NA; d_gene: NA; CDR3nt: TGTGCCAGCAGAATCCCAGGGAACGCCTACGAGCAGTACTTC; CDR3aa: CASRIPGNAYEQYF
j_gene: TRBJ2-3; v_gene: TRBV6-5; abundance: once; d_gene: TRBD2; CDR3nt: TGTGCCAGCAGCCCGGGACTATCGGGCACAGATACGCAGTATTTT; CDR3aa: CASSPGLSGTDTQYF
j_gene: TRBJ2-7; v_gene: TRBV3-1/TRBV3-2; abundance: NA; d_gene: NA; CDR3nt: TGTGCCAGCAGCCAAGATTTCGGCGAGCAGTACTTC; CDR3aa: CASSQDFGEQYF
j_gene: TRBJ1-1; v_gene: TRBV11-3; abundance: NA; d_gene: NA; CDR3nt: TGTGCCAGCAGCTCCCAGACAGGCACTGAAGCTTTCTTT; CDR3aa: CASSSQTGTEAFF
j_gene: TRBJ2-7; v_gene: TRBV6-5; abundance: NA; d_gene: NA; CDR3nt: TGTGCCAGCAGTAGCTGGTCTGTCCGCGAGCAGTACTTC; CDR3aa: CASSSWSVREQYF
j_gene: TRBJ2-3; v_gene: TRBV27; abundance: NA; d_gene: TRBD2; CDR3nt: TGTGCCAGCAGCCGCGGGACTAGCGGGACTGATACGCAGTATTTT; CDR3aa: CASSRGTSGTDTQYF
j_gene: TRBJ1-6; v_gene: TRBV3-1/TRBV3-2; abundance: few; d_gene: TRBD1; CDR3nt: TGTGCCAGCAGCCGAAGGGCAGGGGGCAATTCACCCCTCCACTTT; CDR3aa: CASSRRAGGNSPLHF
j_gene: TRBJ2-4; v_gene: TRBV2; abundance: few; d_gene: TRBD2; CDR3nt: TGTGCCAGCAACCAGGTAGCGGGAAACATTCAGTACTTC; CDR3aa: CASNQVAGNIQYF
j_gene: TRBJ2-7; v_gene: TRBV5-1; abundance: NA; d_gene: TRBD1; CDR3nt: TGCGCCAGCAGCTCGGGACAGTGGGGCAGGTACGAGCAGTACTTC; CDR3aa: CASSSGQWGRYEQYF
j_gene: TRBJ1-2; v_gene: TRBV7-2; abundance: NA; d_gene: NA; CDR3nt: TGTGCCAGCAGCTTAGTACGGGGGTATGGCTACACCTTC; CDR3aa: CASSLVRGYGYTF
j_gene: TRBJ2-3; v_gene: TRBV29-1; abundance: NA; d_gene: NA; CDR3nt: TGCAGCGTTGAACCTCGAGTGACAGATACGCAGTATTTT; CDR3aa: CSVEPRVTDTQYF
j_gene: TRBJ2-7; v_gene: TRBV7-2; abundance: NA; d_gene: TRBD2; CDR3nt: TGTGCCAGCAGCTTAGCAGTTGTAGCGGGAGGTGAGCAGTACTTC; CDR3aa: CASSLAVVAGGEQYF
j_gene: TRBJ1-1; v_gene: TRBV28; abundance: many; d_gene: NA; CDR3nt: TGTGCCAGCAGTTTATGGTCCTTGGAGATGATGAACACTGAAGCTTTCTTT; CDR3aa: CASSLWSLEMMNTEAFF
j_gene: TRBJ2-7; v_gene: TRBV28; abundance: NA; d_gene: TRBD2; CDR3nt: TGTGCCAGCAGTTTATGGGCTAGCGGCTCCTACGAGCAGTACTTC; CDR3aa: CASSLWASGSYEQYF
j_gene: TRBJ1-1; v_gene: TRBV5-4; abundance: NA; d_gene: NA; CDR3nt: TGTGCCAGCAGCTTGGATGGGGGCCAGGGCACTGAAGCTTTCTTT; CDR3aa: CASSLDGGQGTEAFF
j_gene: TRBJ2-7; v_gene: TRBV19; abundance: NA; d_gene: NA; CDR3nt: TGTGCCAGTAGTCCCCAGACAGCCTCCTACGAGCAGTACTTC; CDR3aa: CASSPQTASYEQYF
j_gene: TRBJ2-7; v_gene: TRBV6-5; abundance: NA; d_gene: TRBD1; CDR3nt: TGTGCCAGCAGCCCCGGGACAGGGGGATCCTACGAGCAGTACTTC; CDR3aa: CASSPGTGGSYEQYF
j_gene: TRBJ2-3; v_gene: TRBV20-1; abundance: NA; d_gene: NA; CDR3nt: TGCAGTGCTAGTGCTAGCATGGGTACAGATACGCAGTATTTT; CDR3aa: CSASASMGTDTQYF
j_gene: TRBJ2-7; v_gene: TRBV5-4; abundance: once; d_gene: NA; CDR3nt: TGTGCCAGCAGCTTTCCAGGGCGGGAGCAGTACTTC; CDR3aa: CASSFPGREQYF
j_gene: TRBJ2-7; v_gene: TRBV6-2/TRBV6-3; abundance: NA; d_gene: TRBD2; CDR3nt: TGTGCCAGCAGTGAGCTAGCGGGAGGGCCTGGTGAGCAGTACTTC; CDR3aa: CASSELAGGPGEQYF
j_gene: TRBJ2-5; v_gene: TRBV5-1; abundance: NA; d_gene: NA; CDR3nt: TGCGCCAGCAGCTTGGCAGGGGCTCGAGAGACCCAGTACTTC; CDR3aa: CASSLAGARETQYF
j_gene: TRBJ1-1; v_gene: TRBV7-9; abundance: many; d_gene: TRBD1; CDR3nt: TGTGCCAGCAGCAAGGACAGGGAGGACACTGAAGCTTTCTTT; CDR3aa: CASSKDREDTEAFF
j_gene: TRBJ2-7; v_gene: TRBV28; abundance: NA; d_gene: NA; CDR3nt: TGTGCCAGCAGATCCGGGGACGAGCAGTACTTC; CDR3aa: CASRSGDEQYF
j_gene: TRBJ2-1; v_gene: TRBV21-1; abundance: NA; d_gene: NA; CDR3nt: TGTGCCAGCAGCAGCACTAGCGGAAGCTCCTACAATGAGCAGTTCTTC; CDR3aa: CASSSTSGSSYNEQFF
j_gene: TRBJ2-7; v_gene: TRBV5-1; abundance: few; d_gene: NA; CDR3nt: TGCGCCAGCAGCTTGGATCAGGCCTACGAGCAGTACTTC; CDR3aa: CASSLDQAYEQYF
j_gene: TRBJ1-2; v_gene: TRBV19; abundance: NA; d_gene: NA; CDR3nt: TGTGCCAGTGGCGAGATGCGGCTATTGGGTGGCTACACCTTC; CDR3aa: CASGEMRLLGGYTF
j_gene: TRBJ1-1; v_gene: TRBV15; abundance: NA; d_gene: NA; CDR3nt: TGTGCCACCAGCAGAGGTGGAGGGTTGAACACTGAAGCTTTCTTT; CDR3aa: CATSRGGGLNTEAFF
j_gene: TRBJ2-3; v_gene: TRBV7-3; abundance: NA; d_gene: NA; CDR3nt: TGTGCCAGCAGCTTCACGGGGGGCGAAGATACGCAGTATTTT; CDR3aa: CASSFTGGEDTQYF
j_gene: TRBJ2-1; v_gene: TRBV11-2; abundance: NA; d_gene: TRBD2; CDR3nt: TGTGCCAGCAGCTCCAGGCGGGGGTGGAATGAGCAGTTCTTC; CDR3aa: CASSSRRGWNEQFF
j_gene: TRBJ2-3; v_gene: TRBV5-1; abundance: once; d_gene: TRBD2; CDR3nt: TGCGCCAGCAGCACCGGACTAGCGGGGAGCACAGATACGCAGTATTTT; CDR3aa: CASSTGLAGSTDTQYF
j_gene: TRBJ2-5; v_gene: TRBV19; abundance: NA; d_gene: NA; CDR3nt: TGTGCCCACATCCAAGGGGGAGCCCCGGAGACCCAGTACTTC; CDR3aa: CAHIQGGAPETQYF